This passage covers 2 T cell receptor delta chains from one sample sequenced in a study of gamma-delta T cells after stem cell transplantation (dated by TCRdb to between 2015 and 2016). The method behind the library was RT-PCR. The sequencer was an Illumina MiSeq. TCRdb reprocessed the public reads with the caller CATT; rows with the same DNA were merged afterwards. This sample gives around 1,300 delta-chain clones in total; less than 3% of them show up just once. Around 40% of the sample is in the top ten clones. The sequenced sample was gamma-delta T cells. These receptors originate from a human donor. It is not recorded whose cells these are; they may come from a transplant donor.

This clone has only a few counts. The protein TCRdb lists belongs to a much larger clone and differs from this DNA's translation at residue 13, which points to a read error; the protein shown is made from the DNA. The sample carries other DNA sequences with the same CDR3. The V gene is TRDV2, the J gene TRDJ1; D is perhaps TRDD2 or TRDD3 (5 bases each). CDR1 is GEAIGNYY, CDR2 EKD, per germline. There are 16 residues in the CDR3. This CDR3 reads CACDTWGLTYTDNLIF. CDR3 bases: TGTGCCTGTGACACCTGGGGACTTACCTACACCGATAACCTCATCTTT.

This clone has at least ten counts. A read error is the likely source, as a far larger clone sits one nucleotide away. The rearrangement joins TRDV2 to TRDJ1, with 9 bases aligning to TRDD3. Trimming cost V 0 bases and J 0 bases; bases outside gene matches: 13. The CDR3 is 19 amino acids. CDR1 is GEAIGNYY, CDR2 EKD, per germline. CDR3 nucleotides: TGTGCCTGTGACACCGTTTTGCGTGCTGGGGGATTATACACCGATAAACTCATCTTT. Its translation is CACDTVLRAGGLYTDKLIF.